Given below is one T cell receptor (beta chain) in context. The antigen remains undetermined. The CDR3 runs 18 residues. Germline V gives CDR1 SGHTA, CDR2 FQGNSA. V shed 6 bases and J 3 bases; nucleotides not matched to a gene: 12. This sample stems from a study of T cells after yellow fever vaccination. Findings and caveats of the study: Booster samples showed a return of most primary-vaccination clones (roughly 96% CD4, around 88% CD8). Among all clonotypes, a small share was observed in both CD4 and CD8 compartments.

TCRdb re-analysed the 5' RACE reads in MiXCR, keeping a single row per CDR3 protein. The sample has about 340,000 distinct CDR3 sequences; 4% are singletons. The sequences come from PBMCs, collected 5 days after the yellow fever booster vaccination. The receptor was isolated from a young man who received the YFV17D yellow fever vaccine. The chain employs TRBV7-2 and TRBJ2-2; 11 bases map to TRBD1. The CDR3 nucleotides are TGTGCCAGCAGTTGGTCCCGCCCGGGACAGGGGGACACCGGGGAGCTGTTTTTT. It codes for CASSWSRPGQGDTGELFF.